This TCR beta chain is from a study of blood T cell repertoires in COVID-19. Patients at the Seattle site were enrolled during active infection and followed longitudinally. As for this clone: Mismatch with germline at one junction end may stem from a read error.

Sequenced by immunoSEQ multiplex PCR; TCRdb stores in-frame clones only, minus some. The data contain about 71,000 clones, approximately 80% of them singletons. Germline V gene lookup returns CDR1 SSHAT and CDR2 FNYEAQ (reference sequence). CDR3 size: 16 residues. The receptor was isolated from a man aged 25-40 years with COVID-19, enrolled during active disease. The chain joins TRBV7-7 to TRBJ2-1, with 7 bases matching TRBD1. The specimen sequenced was peripheral blood. As DNA, the CDR3 is TGTGCTAGCAGCGCTTCACAGGGGTTCGGCATTAATGAGCAGTTCTTC. Translated, it gives CASSASQGFGINEQFF.